The clone carrying this T cell receptor (beta chain) was seen more than once but under ten times. The antigen remains undetermined. TCRdb independently ran MiXCR on the reads; one entry per CDR3 protein. The sample has about 600,000 distinct CDR3 sequences; 24% are singletons. The sample originates from a study of T cell repertoires in cytomegalovirus infection. Background on the study: A matching HLA type, together with CMV infection, was signaled by public TCR beta signatures.

Looked up from germline, CDR1 is LGHDT and CDR2 is YNNKEL (reference sequence). The V and J ends lost 0 bases and 11 bases respectively, with 10 bases between them. The CDR3 covers 12 residues. Study-wide results and limits: Frequencies of public TCR beta families were cumulated, and this identified carriers of CMV plus the relevant HLA. Ex vivo responses were dominated by HLA-C-restricted CMV-specific TCR beta clonotypes.

The rearrangement joins TRBV3-1 to TRBJ1-2; D gene uncertain. Sequenced: CD8+ T cells from PBMCs. The sequence was collected from a human donor in good health (CMV status not recorded). Some clones in this sample may be carry-over from other donors' samples. The DNA for the CDR3 is TGTGCCAGCAGCCAAGAGGGAGGAGAATACACCTTC. Translation: CASSQEGGEYTF. Complete variable domain (other parts from reference TRBV3-1 and TRBJ1-2): DTAVSQTPKYLVTQMGNDKSIKCEQNLGHDTMYWYKQDSKKFLKIMFSYNNKELIINETVPNRFSPKSPDKAHLNLHINSLELGDSAVYFCASSQEGGEYTFGSGTRLTVV.